The T cell receptor beta chain under discussion was sequenced for a study of sequential checkpoint blockade in melanoma (dated by TCRdb to about 2019). As for the study more broadly: Patients were randomized 1:1 to first-line nivolumab followed by ipilimumab (arm A) or ipilimumab followed by nivolumab (arm B). Both trial sequences were followed by maintenance nivolumab. On the study overall, not on this receptor specifically: Validation of the response-prediction model combining TCR metrics and mutation burden is needed in larger, independent patient cohorts.

The immunoSEQ Assay was used to immunosequence TCRbeta CDR3 regions from genomic DNA. Genomic DNA was amplified by bias-controlled multiplex PCR before high-throughput sequencing. Regarding the original processing steps: To quantify the absolute abundance of each unique TCRbeta CDR3 region, the sequences were collapsed and filtered. Clonality, defined as 1 minus Pielou's evenness, was calculated using productive rearrangements only. A previously published method was used to identify clones with significantly greater frequencies in on-treatment samples than in baseline samples. The source is immuneACCESS, and TCRdb retained only in-frame sequences with V and J called. Part of the clones is not carried over; for the studies checked, unresolved V genes explain less than half of this, and the remainder is unexplained. The V and J calls and clone size are taken from that table; D and trimming were inferred from the DNA. For this sample the table gives 12,000 or so clones, of which about 79% were detected only once. 6% to 8.5% of the sample belongs to the ten largest clones.

As regards this clone: It has no known antigen specificity. Within one base of it there is no much larger clone, and no base qualities were kept.

At the junction V is shortened by 8 bases and J by 0 bases, with 10 bases in between. From a lookup of the germline V gene, CDR1 and CDR2 are ENHRY and SYGVKD. The CDR3 numbers 13 residues from cysteine through phenylalanine. Here the CDR3 DNA is all that survives: 39 bases in frame from base 1. The sample's treatment or condition label, decoded: randomized to nivolumab then ipilimumab (arm A) or the reverse (arm B). None of the patients in the trial had previously been given DNA-damaging chemotherapy. Live CD3+CD8+ cells negative for CD19 and CD56 were sorted from thawed PBMCs on a FACS Aria II flow cytometer. Samples were obtained from patients with melanoma enrolled in CheckMate 064, a randomized, open-label phase II trial of sequential checkpoint blockade. Leukapheresis was used to collect peripheral blood mononuclear cells, which were then purified with Ficoll-Paque and frozen in human serum with about 10% DMSO. Purity of sorted blood CD3+CD8+ cells was verified at >95% immediately after sorting, followed by DNA extraction.

Rearrangement joined TRBV10-3 to TRBJ2-5, and possibly TRBD2, on 5 matching bases. Specimen: CD8+ T cells sorted from blood (inferred from file names), collected from a patient given nivolumab and ipilimumab in sequence. This TCR came from a human donor with melanoma. The CDR3 loop reads CAIGGLDQETQYF. The DNA reads as follows: TGTGCCATCGGCGGGCTGGACCAAGAGACCCAGTACTTC.